The rows below give T cell receptor beta chains drawn from one sample of a study of blood T cells in healthy people across ages. Using its own MiXCR run on the 5' RACE reads, TCRdb lists one record per CDR3 protein. The table lists about 670,000 distinct CDR3 sequences, approximately 40% of them singletons. Sequencing used blood. These receptors all come from a man at least 80 years old in good health. Each CDR3 is given with its conserved first and last residue. The D gene is left open where the match is weak.

J	V	D	CDR3
TRBJ2-3	TRBV30	TRBD1	CAWTGTGTQYF
.	TRBV6-5	.	CASSYYGTGLGETQYF
TRBJ2-3	TRBV20-1	.	CSARAPEQHTDTQYF
TRBJ2-7	TRBV20-1	TRBD2	CSARDPSGGRYEQYF
TRBJ2-7	TRBV4-3	TRBD1	CASSQDVGTGSYEQYF
TRBJ2-7	TRBV7-2	TRBD2	CASSMSRDYSYEQYF
TRBJ2-6	TRBV24-1	.	CATSDLAVNNVLTF
TRBJ2-1	TRBV3-1	TRBD1	CASSPTEGARSYNEQFF
TRBJ2-3	TRBV6-2/TRBV6-3	.	CASSYPNTVDTQYF
TRBJ2-5	TRBV7-2	TRBD1	CASRDRARVNEQYF
TRBJ2-1	TRBV20-1	TRBD2	CSAEIKRGYNEQFF
TRBJ2-3	TRBV2	TRBD2	CASKLSGVRTDTQYF
TRBJ2-3	TRBV7-2	.	CASSLFVADTQYF
TRBJ2-5	TRBV7-2	TRBD1	CASSGPGQGLTGQETQYF
TRBJ1-2	TRBV5-6	TRBD1	CASSSGTGLLNYGYTF
TRBJ2-1	TRBV20-1	.	CSAPRAADNEQFF
TRBJ2-6	TRBV15	.	CATSSGPSSGANVLTF
TRBJ2-1	TRBV7-2	TRBD2	CASSERLASGEQFF
TRBJ1-2	TRBV27	TRBD1	CASSTLPQGGDYGYTF
TRBJ1-2	TRBV18	.	CASSSTATYGYTF
TRBJ2-7	TRBV6-2/TRBV6-3	TRBD1	CASSRPPGTDPTRACEQYF
TRBJ2-7	TRBV9	TRBD1	CASSATGGQPYEQYF
TRBJ2-7	TRBV5-4	.	CASSKVADYEQYF
TRBJ1-2	TRBV12-3/TRBV12-4	.	CASSLDRRENYGYTF
TRBJ2-3	TRBV5-4	.	CASSRPFGRGYTDTQYF
TRBJ2-5	TRBV4-3	TRBD1	CASSPGQGRGETQYF
TRBJ2-1	TRBV7-8	TRBD2	CASSLVSGDYNEQFF
TRBJ2-1	TRBV6-5	TRBD1	CASSYSTGDNRGNEQFF
TRBJ2-7	TRBV3-1	TRBD2	CASSQASSGRAYEQYF
TRBJ1-5	TRBV6-5	.	CASSYTGSQPQHF
TRBJ1-1	TRBV6-2/TRBV6-3	TRBD1	CASSYSKDRVYTEAFF
.	TRBV14	.	CASSQSYVKGKNIQYF
TRBJ2-1	TRBV9	TRBD2	CASSPRAGSSYNEQFF
TRBJ1-5	TRBV7-8	.	CASSLRDLSNQPQHF
TRBJ2-6	TRBV29-1	.	CSVGQRGGANVLTF
TRBJ1-5	TRBV24-1	.	CATSRAGDIQPQHF
TRBJ2-7	TRBV7-2	.	CASSPGGSSSYEQYF
.	TRBV4-3	.	CASSQDIGNNEQYF
TRBJ2-2	TRBV6-6	.	CASMAENTGELFF
TRBJ2-3	TRBV6-2/TRBV6-3	TRBD1	CASSRQGRTTDTQYF
.	TRBV5-5	.	CASSLRWKGETQYF
TRBJ1-2	TRBV18	.	CASSPIDSTGGYTF
TRBJ2-5	TRBV4-3	.	CASSQASSASQETQYF
TRBJ2-3	TRBV7-8	.	CASSFRQSITDTQYF
TRBJ2-7	TRBV7-2	.	CASSLRGTSYEQYF